This TCR beta chain was captured in a study of blood T cells in healthy people across ages. In the study overall: The capture of about one barcoded beta molecule per two T cells was achieved by template switching. Study findings and constraints: TCR beta diversity tracked closely with naive T cell percentage.

In germline, CDR1 is SQVTM, CDR2 ANQGSEA. The V and J ends lost 6 bases and 1 base, in that order; junction bases with no gene match: 7. This CDR3 is built from 16 residues. Remarks on this clonotype: Antigen: not known.

The second PCR ran about 6 to 11 cycles with a sample-barcoded 5' primer and J-beta primers. TCRdb called the 5' RACE reads again in MiXCR, with one record for every CDR3 protein. The data contain almost 800,000 distinct CDR3 sequences, about three fifths of them seen just once; the ten biggest clones take up around 22%. The V call is TRBV29-1, the J call TRBJ2-7; 15 nucleotides match TRBD2. The TCR originated in a man aged 25 to 40 in good health. Sample: blood. The CDR3 coding sequence is TGCAGCGTGGCCGGGACTAGCGGGGGGACGTCCTACGAGCAGTACTTC. It encodes CSVAGTSGGTSYEQYF.